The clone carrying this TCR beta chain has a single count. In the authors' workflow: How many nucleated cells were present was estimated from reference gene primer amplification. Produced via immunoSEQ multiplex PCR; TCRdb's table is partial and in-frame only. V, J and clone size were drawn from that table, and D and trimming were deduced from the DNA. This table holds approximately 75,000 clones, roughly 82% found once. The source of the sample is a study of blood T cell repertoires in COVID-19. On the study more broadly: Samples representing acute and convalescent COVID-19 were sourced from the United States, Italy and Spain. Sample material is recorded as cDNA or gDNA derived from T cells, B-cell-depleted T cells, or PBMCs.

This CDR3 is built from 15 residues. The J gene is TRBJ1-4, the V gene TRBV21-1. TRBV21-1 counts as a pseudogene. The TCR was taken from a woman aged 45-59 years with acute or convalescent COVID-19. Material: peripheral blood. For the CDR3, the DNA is TGTGCCAGCAGCAATTATGGACGGCGGGGGAGTGAACTGTTTTTT. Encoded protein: CASSNYGRRGSELFF.